This record concerns one T cell receptor beta chain sequence. Antigen unknown. This record belongs to a study of blood T cells in healthy people across ages. Losses at the gene ends were 6 bases for V and 3 bases for J; bases not matched to a gene: 13. The length of the CDR3 is 15 residues. Germline CDR1 is DFQATT and CDR2 is SNEGSKA (reference sequence). The authors ran a second PCR of about 6 to 12 cycles using a sample-barcoded 5' primer and a J-beta primer mix. TCRdb redid the calling of the 5' RACE reads with MiXCR, one entry per CDR3 protein. This sample yields hundreds of thousands of distinct CDR3 sequences, of which roughly 52% are seen a single time; roughly an eighth belongs to the top ten. Broader study findings: PBMCs that were unsorted prevented a conclusive naive versus antigen-experienced comparison.

The source material was blood. The chain employs TRBV20-1 and TRBJ2-7; TRBD1 matches at 8 bases. The receptor was derived from a man younger than 40 in good health. The CDR3 nucleotides read TGCAGTGCCCCGAGTCAACGACAGGGGAACTACGAGCAGTACTTC. It yields the protein CSAPSQRQGNYEQYF.